This TCR beta chain was profiled in a study of blood T cell repertoires in COVID-19. Study context: There were acute and convalescent COVID-19 samples, and they came from the United States, Italy and Spain. T cells, B-cell-depleted T cells, or PBMCs provided the cDNA or gDNA that served as material.

CDR1 and CDR2 from the germline V gene are GTSNPN and SVGIG (reference sequence). The CDR3 has 17 residues. V gave up 5 bases and J gave up 11 bases; unmatched junction bases: 25. Study processing details: Reference gene primer amplification gave nucleated cell count estimates. Clones were sequenced by immunoSEQ multiplex PCR, and TCRdb holds only the in-frame ones, with some missing. V, J and clone size derive from that table, while D and trimming were established from the DNA sequence. The table has about 190,000 clones, about 88% seen once. What was sequenced was peripheral blood. This sequence joins TRBV30 and TRBJ1-1; 8 bases map to TRBD1. The clonotype originates from a man aged 25 to 45 with active or convalescent COVID-19. This chain's CDR3 is CAWGRGTGSFKAGIAFF. The CDR3 DNA is TGTGCCTGGGGCCGAGGGACAGGAAGTTTCAAAGCGGGCATCGCTTTCTTT. The full variable domain, its missing parts supplied by reference TRBV30 and TRBJ1-1, is SQTIHQWPATLVQPVGSPLSLECTVEGTSNPNLYWYRQAAGRGLQLLFYSVGIGQISSEVPQNLSASRPQDRQFILSSKKLLLSDSGFYLCAWGRGTGSFKAGIAFFGQGTRLTVV.